What follows are 30 T cell receptor beta chains derived from one specimen sequenced in a study of OX40 agonist ivuxolimab in advanced cancers. The repertoire was sequenced with immunoSEQ multiplex PCR; TCRdb's copy has only in-frame clones and lacks some. The sample shows tens of thousands of clones, under 90% of them seen only once. Specimen: CD4+ or CD8+ T cells sorted from blood, collected in a trial of the OX40 agonist ivuxolimab. The receptors stem from an adult with an advanced solid tumor such as melanoma, head and neck, liver or kidney cancer.

The V and J genes are TRBV11-3 and TRBJ2-1; D remains unclear. Between the trimmed V and J ends, which lost 5 bases and 6 bases, there was a span of 11 bases. CDR3 length: 13 amino acids. Per germline, CDR1 SGHNT and CDR2 YENEEA. The CDR3 DNA reads TGTGCCAGCAGCCCCTTCGGAGCCAATGAGCAGTTCTTC. Amino acid sequence: CASSPFGANEQFF. The full variable domain, rest sourced from reference TRBV11-3 and TRBJ2-1, is EAGVVQSPRYKIIEKKQPVAFWCNPISGHNTLYWYLQNLGQGPELLIRYENEEAVDDSQLPKDRFSAERLKGVDSTLKIQPAELGDSAVYLCASSPFGANEQFFGPGTRLTVL.

The chain has TRBV4-1 and TRBJ1-1; weak D call: TRBD1 (6 bases). This CDR3 has 18 amino acids. Per the germline V gene, CDR1 is MGHRA and CDR2 is YSYEKL. Trimming stripped 3 bases from V and 0 bases from J, with 20 bases between. CDR3 loop: CASSQTHEGTHMNTEAFF. The CDR3 nucleotides read TGCGCCAGCAGCCAGACCCACGAAGGGACACACATGAACACTGAAGCTTTCTTT.

This sequence joins TRBV2 and TRBJ2-1; D might be TRBD2 (7 bases). Germline V CDR1 and CDR2: SNHLY, FYNNEI. V gave up 5 bases and J gave up 4 bases, with 15 bases separating them. CDR3 size: 15 residues. In DNA form, the CDR3 reads TGTGCCAGCAGTACAGGGAGGGACACGTACAATGAGCAGTTCTTC. It specifies CASSTGRDTYNEQFF.

This chain joins TRBV28 and TRBJ2-1, with D possibly matching TRBD2 (6 bases). The CDR3 contains 16 residues. Trimming shortened V by 6 bases and J by 7 bases, and 22 bases separated the two germline ends. The V gene's germline CDR1 is MDHEN and CDR2 SYDVKM. The CDR3 spells CASRLRPPGSLNEQFF. The DNA of the CDR3 is TGTGCCAGCAGGCTCAGACCCCCCGGGAGCTTGAATGAGCAGTTCTTC.

This chain uses TRBV5-1 with TRBJ1-2; D perhaps matches TRBD1 (5 bases). The CDR3 is 15 amino acids. Between the trimmed V and J ends, which lost 4 bases and 0 bases, there was a span of 13 bases. Germline V gene data show CDR1 as SGHRS and CDR2 as YFSETQ. The CDR3 here is CASSQGLGANYGYTF. The CDR3 coding sequence is TGCGCCAGCAGCCAGGGACTTGGAGCTAACTATGGCTACACCTTC. The full variable domain, rest sourced from reference TRBV5-1 and TRBJ1-2, is KAGVTQTPRYLIKTRGQQVTLSCSPISGHRSVSWYQQTPGQGLQFLFEYFSETQRNKGNFPGRFSGRQFSNSRSEMNVSTLELGDSALYLCASSQGLGANYGYTFGSGTRLTVV.

This rearrangement joins TRBV7-9 to TRBJ1-4, with 10 positions matching TRBD1. Losses at the gene ends were 1 base for V and 4 bases for J; bases not matched to a gene: 6. CDR1 and CDR2 from the germline V gene are SEHNR and FQNEAQ (reference sequence). The length of the CDR3 is 17 residues. The DNA for the CDR3 is TGTGCCAGCAGCTTAGGCTACCGGGACAGGGGTAATGAAAAACTGTTTTTT. Translation gives CASSLGYRDRGNEKLFF.

The CDR3 region has the DNA TGCAGCGTTGATGGGCAGGGCTTGGGCTACACCTTC. It specifies CSVDGQGLGYTF. The J gene is TRBJ1-2, the V gene TRBV29-1; tentative D call: TRBD1 (5 bases). CDR3 length: 12 residues. Between the trimmed V and J ends, which lost 3 bases and 8 bases, there was a span of 13 bases. From germline, CDR1 is SQVTM and CDR2 ANQGSEA.

This clone turned up a few times. The chain uses TRBV7-3 and TRBJ2-1, with 13 bases lining up with TRBD2. The V gene's germline CDR1 is SGHTA and CDR2 FQGTGA. With V trimmed by 4 bases and J by 9 bases, 24 bases remained unmatched. The CDR3 loop spans 21 amino acids. DNA for the CDR3: TGTGCCAGCAGCTCGGGACTAGCGGGACCGGGCAAATACCAAATACAAAGTGAGCAGTTCTTC. Translating it yields CASSSGLAGPGKYQIQSEQFF.

This clone showed up just a few times. V and J are TRBV12-5 and TRBJ2-7; 9 bases match TRBD1. This CDR3 contains 14 residues. The V gene's germline CDR1 is LGHNT and CDR2 FRNRAP. With V trimmed by 3 bases and J by 3 bases, 3 bases remained unmatched. CDR3 nucleotides: TGTGCTAGTGGTTTTCCGGGACAGGGCTACGAGCAGTACTTC. Translation gives CASGFPGQGYEQYF.

In its sample, this clone was seen a few times. V is TRBV5-5 and J is TRBJ1-4; a possible D gene is TRBD1 (6 bases). The CDR3 contains 15 residues. Trimming left V 1 base short and J 4 bases short, with 11 bases between. Germline assignment: CDR1 SGHKS and CDR2 YYEKEE (reference sequence). The DNA for the CDR3 is TGTGCCAGCAGCTTGCGTATACAGGGTAATGAAAAACTGTTTTTT. Translated: CASSLRIQGNEKLFF.

The V call is TRBV6-5, the J call TRBJ2-5, with 12 nucleotides matching TRBD1. Unmatched junction bases numbered 7, after V lost 6 bases and J lost 5 bases. The CDR3 length is 15 residues. The germline gives CDR1 MNHEY, CDR2 SVGAGI. The CDR3 DNA reads as TGTGCCAGCAGAGCCGGGACAGGGGGCGACGAGACCCAGTACTTC. It codes for CASRAGTGGDETQYF.

The V call is TRBV10-3, the J call TRBJ1-1; TRBD1 is a possible D gene (5 bases). Trimming took 8 bases from V and 2 from J, leaving 12 bases between them. In germline, CDR1 is ENHRY, CDR2 SYGVKD. This CDR3 has 13 amino acids. The CDR3 sequence: CAIGPGGNTEAFF. Here the CDR3 DNA reads TGTGCCATCGGGCCTGGGGGAAACACTGAAGCTTTCTTT.

As DNA, the CDR3 is TGCGCCAGCAGCCAAGAGTCACCTATTAATGAAAAACTGTTTTTT. It is translated as CASSQESPINEKLFF. V usage is TRBV4-1 and J usage is TRBJ1-4; unclear D gene. Germline V CDR1 and CDR2: MGHRA, YSYEKL. V was trimmed by 0 bases and J by 4 bases, leaving 9 bases between them. The CDR3 sequence is 15 residues long.

V gene TRBV27 combines with J gene TRBJ1-4; D unresolved. Germline assignment: CDR1 MNHEY and CDR2 SMNVEV (reference sequence). CDR3 size: 13 residues. V lost 8 bases and J 5 bases, leaving 12 bases between the germline ends. The CDR3 loop reads CASRRWGNEKLFF. The CDR3 DNA follows: TGTGCCAGCCGGCGGTGGGGAAATGAAAAACTGTTTTTT.

This clone appeared once. The rearrangement links TRBV29-1 to TRBJ2-7; 7 bases map to TRBD2. Germline CDR1 reads SQVTM; CDR2 reads ANQGSEA. J gave up 4 bases and V 2 bases, and 5 bases lay outside the gene matches. There are 13 residues in the CDR3. The CDR3 sequence is CSVETPRGYEQYF. The DNA of the CDR3 is TGCAGCGTTGAAACACCGCGGGGGTACGAGCAGTACTTC.

This clone was detected only once. This chain uses TRBV13 with TRBJ2-1; 8 nucleotides align to TRBD2. The CDR3 length is 16 residues. CDR1 and CDR2 from the germline V gene are PRHDT and FYEKMQ (reference sequence). V lost 10 bases, J lost 5 bases, and 16 bases stayed unmatched. CDR3 sequence reads: CATMEGSGAGDNEQFF. DNA of the CDR3: TGTGCCACTATGGAGGGTTCAGGAGCGGGGGACAATGAGCAGTTCTTC.

This sequence joins TRBV28 and TRBJ2-7; D is perhaps TRBD2 (6 bases). Germline CDR1 MDHEN, CDR2 SYDVKM. The V end lost 3 bases, the J end lost 3 bases, and 12 bases lay between the germline ends. This CDR3 is built from 14 residues. Written as DNA, the CDR3 is TGTGCCAGCAGTTTCCGGGACTCTCACTACGAGCAGTACTTC. Its protein is CASSFRDSHYEQYF. Based on the CDR3 plus reference TRBV28 and TRBJ2-7, the full variable domain is DVKVTQSSRYLVKRTGEKVFLECVQDMDHENMFWYRQDPGLGLRLIYFSYDVKMKEKGDIPEGYSVSREKKERFSLILESASTNQTSMYLCASSFRDSHYEQYFGPGTRLTVT.

The chain links TRBV6-5 to TRBJ1-2; possibly TRBD1 for D (5 bases). This CDR3 contains 15 residues. CDR1 is MNHEY and CDR2 is SVGAGI in the germline V gene. V lost 0 bases and J 6 bases, leaving 14 bases between the germline ends. The CDR3 nucleotides are TGTGCCAGCAGTTACTCGAAATCCGGGGCGAATGGCTACACCTTC. Encoded protein: CASSYSKSGANGYTF.

The chain links TRBV29-1 to TRBJ2-5; 7 nucleotides match TRBD2. The CDR3 covers 13 residues. J lost 5 bases, V lost 7 bases, and 10 bases had no gene match. CDR1 and CDR2 (germline): SQVTM, ANQGSEA. CDR3 amino acids: CSAVAAGDETQYF. The CDR3 nucleotides read TGCAGCGCTGTCGCGGCGGGGGATGAGACCCAGTACTTC.

This clone was detected only once. V usage is TRBV7-9 and J usage is TRBJ2-7; D possibly corresponds to TRBD2 (6 bases). The CDR3 runs to 17 residues. V lost 8 bases to trimming and J lost 2 bases, with 25 bases between them. CDR1 is SEHNR and CDR2 is FQNEAQ in the germline V gene (reference sequence). The CDR3 protein is CASQPVNPGRTTYEQYF. The DNA of the CDR3 is TGTGCCAGCCAGCCAGTCAACCCTGGCAGGACTACCTACGAGCAGTACTTC.

The CDR3 bases are TGCGCCAGCAGCCAAGATTCTCGCGGGGGGCCCCTCTCCTACGAGCAGTACTTC. This translates into CASSQDSRGGPLSYEQYF. The rearrangement links TRBV4-1 to TRBJ2-7; the match to TRBD2 covers 8 bases. CDR1 MGHRA and CDR2 YSYEKL come from the germline V gene. Unmatched junction bases numbered 10, after V lost 0 bases and J lost 0 bases. CDR3 length equals 18 residues.

The genes are TRBV19 and TRBJ2-7; D ambiguous. The CDR3 contains 14 residues. V lost 1 base and J 7 bases, leaving 14 bases between the germline ends. The germline V gene encodes CDR1 LNHDA and CDR2 SQIVND (reference sequence). CDR3 protein: CASSIVAGAWEQYF. CDR3 coding DNA: TGTGCCAGTAGTATAGTCGCTGGAGCCTGGGAGCAGTACTTC.

The rearrangement uses TRBV10-3 and TRBJ2-1; no reliable D call. Trimming cost V 0 bases and J 5 bases, with 11 bases left between them. Germline assignment: CDR1 ENHRY and CDR2 SYGVKD. The CDR3 extends over 15 amino acids. CDR3 residues: CAISESAETHNEQFF. CDR3 nucleotides: TGTGCCATCAGTGAGTCGGCCGAAACCCACAATGAGCAGTTCTTC.

V gene TRBV2 combines with J gene TRBJ2-1; D gene uncertain. The V end lost 5 bases, the J end lost 5 bases, and 4 bases lay between the germline ends. The CDR3 has 11 amino acids. The germline V gene has CDR1 SNHLY and CDR2 FYNNEI. The CDR3 DNA reads TGTGCCAGCAGTCCCAACAATGAGCAGTTCTTC. Protein sequence: CASSPNNEQFF.

The V call is TRBV9, the J call TRBJ1-1, with TRBD1 identical over 7 bases. The CDR3 sequence is 15 residues long. Germline V gives CDR1 SGDLS, CDR2 YYNGEE. V dropped 0 bases and J dropped 4; count of bases not matched to a gene: 6. CDR3 coding DNA: TGTGCCAGCAGCGTAGGTGGAGGGGGCCCCACTGAAGCTTTCTTT. This translates into CASSVGGGGPTEAFF.

Concerning this clone: An end of the junction differs from the germline gene, which may be a read error. The chain links TRBV28 to TRBJ1-1; 8 bases fit TRBD1. Germline CDR1 MDHEN, CDR2 SYDVKM. The CDR3 totals 14 residues. CDR3 DNA sequence: TGTGCCGGCAGCGGGGCACAGGGGGACACTGAAGCTTTCTTT. As protein: CAGSGAQGDTEAFF.

This clone was counted many times. This chain connects TRBV29-1 to TRBJ2-1, with 8 bases identical to TRBD2. The CDR3 is 15 amino acids. Germline CDR1 is SQVTM and CDR2 is ANQGSEA. After removal of 1 base from V and 4 bases from J, the junction contained 6 bases not matched to a gene. CDR3 protein: CSVEGTGRGYNEQFF. For the CDR3, the DNA is TGCAGCGTTGAAGGGACCGGGAGGGGGTACAATGAGCAGTTCTTC.

The rearrangement uses TRBV6-5 and TRBJ2-1; D is possibly TRBD1 (6 bases). Germline CDR1 and CDR2: MNHEY and SVGAGI. The CDR3 length is 15 residues. V was pared by 4 bases and J by 1 base, with 11 bases between. CDR3 bases: TGTGCCAGCAGTTGGGCGGACAGTTCCTACAATGAGCAGTTCTTC. Protein product: CASSWADSSYNEQFF.

The V and J genes are TRBV19 and TRBJ1-6; tentatively, D is TRBD1 (5 bases). CDR1 is LNHDA and CDR2 is SQIVND in the germline V gene (reference sequence). Trimming removed 6 bases from V and 9 bases from J, with 12 bases in between. The CDR3 totals 13 residues. The CDR3 region is CASRGGFGSPLHF. For the CDR3, the DNA is TGTGCCAGTAGGGGGGGATTTGGTTCACCCCTCCACTTT.

The chain couples TRBV5-1 to TRBJ1-5; D is perhaps TRBD1 (5 bases). V was cut by 4 bases and J by 3 bases, with 8 bases left in between. Germline V lookup: CDR1 SGHRS, CDR2 YFSETQ. The length of the CDR3 is 13 residues. The CDR3 region is CASSGGTNQPQHF. CDR3 nucleotide sequence: TGCGCCAGCAGCGGGGGGACCAATCAGCCCCAGCATTTT.